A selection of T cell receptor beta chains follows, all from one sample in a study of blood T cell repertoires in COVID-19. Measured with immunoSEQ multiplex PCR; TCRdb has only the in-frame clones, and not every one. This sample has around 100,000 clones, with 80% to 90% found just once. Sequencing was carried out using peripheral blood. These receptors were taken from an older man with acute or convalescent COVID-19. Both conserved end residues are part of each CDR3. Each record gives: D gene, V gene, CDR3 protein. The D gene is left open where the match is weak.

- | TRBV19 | CASSILQGGLYGYTF
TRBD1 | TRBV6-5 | CASSQRTGGRGYTF
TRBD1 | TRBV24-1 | CATRKDRETTEAFF
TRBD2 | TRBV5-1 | CASGSGGTYTGELFF
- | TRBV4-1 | CASSSGTSRGTEAFF
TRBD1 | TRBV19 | CASSTGGIYGYTF
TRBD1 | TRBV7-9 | CASSLVGGGTGGGTEAFF
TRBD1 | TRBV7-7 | CASSLGTGSVEQFF
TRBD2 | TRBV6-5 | CASSRRGRDEQYF
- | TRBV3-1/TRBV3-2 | CASSPISSYEQYF
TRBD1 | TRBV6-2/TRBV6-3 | CASSQTGVAQPQHF
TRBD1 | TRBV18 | CASSQDRDYGYTF
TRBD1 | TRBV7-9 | CASSTGTGGILRYEQYF
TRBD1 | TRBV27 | CASSRGQGDVWPQHF
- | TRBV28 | CASSFVSGMGQETQYF
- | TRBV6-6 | CASNKGDGYTF
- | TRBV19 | CASTTTTGSPGYTF
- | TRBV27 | CASSSDLTTPGYTF
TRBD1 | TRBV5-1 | CASSFGTGYGYTF
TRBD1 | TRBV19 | CASSKGQGDGYTF
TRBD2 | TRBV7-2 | CASSLTGGVGNEQFF
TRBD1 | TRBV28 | CASSVLGQGASNYGYTF
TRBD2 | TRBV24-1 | CATSDPPLAGVWDNEQFF
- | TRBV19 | CASRGVFPGELFF
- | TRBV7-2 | CASSIRTGLWNEQFF
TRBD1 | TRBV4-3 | CASSQNRGRVMNTEAFF
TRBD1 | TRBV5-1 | CASSPGQGNQPQHF
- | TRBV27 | CASSPWDTSYEQYF
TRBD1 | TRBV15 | CATQRTGGNGDTEAFF
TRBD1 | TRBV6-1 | CASSEWSRGRNQPQHF
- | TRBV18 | CASLSSGANVLTF
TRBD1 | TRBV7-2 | CASSPLGWDSENTEAFF
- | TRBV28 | CASTISRGSYNEQFF
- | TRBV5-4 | CASSFGGSRSYEQYF
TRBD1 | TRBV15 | CATSGTGILYEQYF
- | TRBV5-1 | CASRLSTGSGNEKLFF
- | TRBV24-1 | CATSVGANQPQHF
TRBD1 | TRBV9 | CASSAYRGGEEAFF
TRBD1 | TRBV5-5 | CASSLTTGGIEKLFF
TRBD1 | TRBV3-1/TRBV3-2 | CASSHGTGIEQYF
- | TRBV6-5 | CASRDTSVSYGYTF
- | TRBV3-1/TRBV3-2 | CASSRGSFNNSPLHF
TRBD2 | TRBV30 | CAWRKGLAGGYEQYF
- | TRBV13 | CASSLEKGQAYEQYF
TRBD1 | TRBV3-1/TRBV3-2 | CASSRGRDRNSPLHF
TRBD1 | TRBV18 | CASSLLQGATNTEAFF
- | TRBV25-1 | CASSEDSRGRNIQYF
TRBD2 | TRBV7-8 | CASSLPGGGPYEQYF
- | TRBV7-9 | CASSLGGHRGLPYEQYF
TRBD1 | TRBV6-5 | CASSYDRGTYNEQFF
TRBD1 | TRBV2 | CARGTGNNEKLFF
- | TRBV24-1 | CAPGLGPDHNGGVHF
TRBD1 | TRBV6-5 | CASSYSTGKVTEAFF
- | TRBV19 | CASSPRSSANEKLFF
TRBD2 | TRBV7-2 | CASSRSGSYNEQFF
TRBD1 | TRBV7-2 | CASSLETGGGTEAFF